The 31 T cell receptor beta chains below were found in one sample sequenced in a study of CD8+CD57+ T cells in acquired aplastic anemia. Using genomic DNA as the template, TCR beta VDJ and CDR3 profiling was carried out. One entry per CDR3 protein results from TCRdb running MiXCR on the reads. The table shows approximately 98,000 distinct CDR3 sequences, with under 60% occurring only once. The sequenced sample was sorted CD4+, CD8+, or CD8+CD57+ T cells (not recorded which) from PBMCs. These receptors came from a human donor in good health, serving as a control.

There are many counts of this clonotype. This could be a read error, since a much larger clone is one nucleotide away. CDR3 in DNA: TGTGCCAGCAGTAACAGGTACCAAGAGACCCAGTACTTC. The encoded protein is CASSNRYQETQYF. The chain carries TRBV6-2 or TRBV6-3 and TRBJ2-5, with D possibly TRBD1 on 5 matching bases. CDR1 and CDR2 from the germline V gene are MNHEY and SVGEGT. V shed 5 bases and J shed 0 bases, with 7 bases lying between them. The CDR3 has 13 amino acids.

This clonotype was seen many times. The genes are TRBV12-5 and TRBJ2-7; tentative D call: TRBD1 (5 bases). The CDR3 spans 12 residues. Trimming stripped 2 bases from V and 5 bases from J, with 7 bases between. CDR1 is LGHNT and CDR2 is FRNRAP in the germline V gene. CDR3 DNA sequence: TGTGCTAGTGGTTTGTTAGGGGACGAGCAGTACTTC. Protein product: CASGLLGDEQYF.

This clonotype has at least ten counts. The chain is built from TRBV13 and TRBJ2-7, with D possibly TRBD1 on 6 matching bases. With 5 bases removed from V and 3 bases from J, the gap between germline ends came to 8 bases. Germline values: CDR1 PRHDT, CDR2 FYEKMQ (reference sequence). CDR3 length: 12 residues. CDR3 bases: TGTGCCAGCAGCACGGACAGCTACGAGCAGTACTTC. Translation gives CASSTDSYEQYF.

Comments on this clonotype: One end of the junction fails to match germline, which may point to a read error. The V and J genes are TRBV5-5 and TRBJ1-1; 8 bases are shared with TRBD1. Germline CDR1 is SGHKS and CDR2 is YYEKEE (reference sequence). The CDR3 sequence is 15 residues long. The chain's CDR3 is CASSLAGGRGTEAFF. The CDR3 coding sequence is TGTGCCAGCAGTTTGGCAGGGGGCCGGGGCACTGAAGCTTTCTTT.

The rearrangement links TRBV2 to TRBJ2-7; TRBD1 or TRBD2 may be the D gene (5 bases each). Looked up from germline, CDR1 is SNHLY and CDR2 is FYNNEI. This CDR3 has 14 amino acids. Trimming removed 9 bases from V and 3 bases from J, with 18 bases in between. The DNA for the CDR3 is TGTGCCAGTCTCGGGACGGACCGACACTACGAGCAGTACTTC. Protein: CASLGTDRHYEQYF.

The table lists this clonotype with many counts. V usage is TRBV6-5 and J usage is TRBJ2-1; D may be TRBD1 or TRBD2 (5 bases each). With 6 bases removed from V and 2 bases from J, the gap between germline ends came to 14 bases. Germline V gene lookup returns CDR1 MNHEY and CDR2 SVGAGI. This CDR3 region has 15 residues. The CDR3 nucleotides read TGTGCCAGCAGGGCCGGGACGGACACCTACAATGAGCAGTTCTTC. Residues: CASRAGTDTYNEQFF.

The chain recombines TRBV2 with TRBJ2-2; the D gene is possibly TRBD1 (6 bases). The germline V gene encodes CDR1 SNHLY and CDR2 FYNNEI. The length of the CDR3 is 15 residues. Trimming removed 6 bases from V and 3 bases from J, with 14 bases in between. CDR3: CASSLNRADTGELFF. CDR3 in DNA: TGTGCCAGCAGCCTTAACAGGGCTGACACCGGGGAGCTGTTTTTT.

This clonotype was counted ten times or more. V is TRBV19 and J is TRBJ1-2; a possible D gene is TRBD1 (5 bases). Trimming removed 7 bases from V and 3 bases from J, with 12 bases in between. CDR1 LNHDA and CDR2 SQIVND come from the germline V gene (reference sequence). The CDR3 sequence is 13 residues long. The CDR3 nucleotides are TGTGCCAGTACGGCAGGGACTTACTATGGCTACACCTTC. It specifies CASTAGTYYGYTF.

This clonotype came up many times. V usage is TRBV20-1 and J usage is TRBJ2-5; TRBD2 is a possible D gene (7 bases). In germline, CDR1 is DFQATT, CDR2 SNEGSKA (reference sequence). Trimming shortened V by 5 bases and J by 5 bases, and 24 bases separated the two germline ends. The CDR3 runs to 16 residues. CDR3 region: CSALRGARGLGETQYF. CDR3 DNA: TGCAGTGCTCTCCGGGGGGCAAGGGGCTTGGGGGAGACCCAGTACTTC.

This clonotype was observed many times. This chain connects TRBV7-8 to TRBJ2-7; a weak D match, TRBD2 (6 bases). Germline CDR1 is SGHVS and CDR2 is FQNEAQ. The CDR3 runs 14 residues. The V gene lost 1 base and the J gene lost 5 bases, with 12 bases spanning the gap. CDR3 loop: CASSLGTTVDEQYF. CDR3 bases: TGTGCCAGCAGCTTAGGGACTACGGTCGACGAGCAGTACTTC.

This chain joins TRBV10-3 and TRBJ2-3, with a tentative D call TRBD2 (5 bases). Trimming took off 10 bases at V and 1 base at J, with 12 bases between the two ends. CDR1 is ENHRY, CDR2 SYGVKD, per germline. The CDR3 spans 13 residues. CDR3 coding DNA: TGTGCCACGAAGCTGGAGGGCACAGATACGCAGTATTTT. Its translation: CATKLEGTDTQYF.

This clonotype turned up a few times. The rearrangement links TRBV10-3 to TRBJ2-1; D is uncertain. CDR3 length: 13 amino acids. Germline V lookup: CDR1 ENHRY, CDR2 SYGVKD. Trimming removed 3 bases at V and 4 bases at J, with 7 bases between. The CDR3 loop is CAISEWLYNEQFF. The CDR3 DNA is TGTGCCATCAGTGAATGGTTGTACAATGAGCAGTTCTTC.

V gene TRBV7-8 combines with J gene TRBJ1-1; the D is unclear. This CDR3 region has 13 residues. Germline CDR1 SGHVS, CDR2 FQNEAQ. V was clipped by 8 bases and J by 1 base, with 11 bases between them. As DNA, the CDR3 is TGTGCCAGCTGGGGTCCAGGGAACACTGAAGCTTTCTTT. The encoded protein is CASWGPGNTEAFF. Complete variable domain (other parts from reference TRBV7-8 and TRBJ1-1): GAGVSQSPRYKVAKRGQDVALRCDPISGHVSLFWYQQALGQGPEFLTYFQNEAQLDKSGLPSDRFFAERPEGSVSTLKIQRTQQEDSAVYLCASWGPGNTEAFFGQGTRLTVV.

The table lists this clonotype with many counts. The gene calls are TRBV3-1 and TRBJ1-1; D uncertain. CDR1 and CDR2 from the germline V gene are LGHDT and YNNKEL (reference sequence). This CDR3 comprises 16 residues. Trimming cost V 0 bases and J 6 bases, with 17 bases left between them. The DNA of the CDR3 is TGTGCCAGCAGCCAAGAGTCGGGCCGCCGAGGATCTGAAGCTTTCTTT. It encodes CASSQESGRRGSEAFF. The variable domain in full, completed from reference TRBV3-1 and TRBJ1-1, reads DTAVSQTPKYLVTQMGNDKSIKCEQNLGHDTMYWYKQDSKKFLKIMFSYNNKELIINETVPNRFSPKSPDKAHLNLHINSLELGDSAVYFCASSQESGRRGSEAFFGQGTRLTVV.

This clonotype occurred many times. The chain employs TRBV20-1 and TRBJ2-5, with TRBD2 matching 7 bases. The CDR3 totals 14 residues. Looked up from germline, CDR1 is DFQATT and CDR2 is SNEGSKA (reference sequence). J lost 1 base, V lost 5 bases, and 7 bases had no gene match. The CDR3 bases are TGCAGTGCTTCCGAGCGGGACCCCCAAGAGACCCAGTACTTC. This translates into CSASERDPQETQYF.

Of note for this clonotype: This could be a read error, since a much larger clone is one nucleotide away. The genes are TRBV25-1 and TRBJ1-5; 8 bases fit TRBD1. CDR3 length: 14 residues. The germline CDR1 and CDR2 sequences are MGHDK and SYGVNS. CDR3 nucleotide sequence: TGTGCCGGCAGCCACACAGGGGGGAATCAGCCCCAGCATTTT. Its translation: CAGSHTGGNQPQHF.

The genes are TRBV20-1 and TRBJ1-1, with TRBD1 identical over 7 bases. V lost 2 bases and J lost 3; bases outside the gene matches: 6. Looked up from germline, CDR1 is DFQATT and CDR2 is SNEGSKA (reference sequence). The CDR3 consists of 14 residues. The CDR3 loop is CSARRGQQYTEAFF. The CDR3 DNA is TGCAGTGCTAGAAGGGGACAGCAATACACTGAAGCTTTCTTT.

The V gene is TRBV5-1, the J gene TRBJ2-5; D not resolved. In germline, CDR1 is SGHRS, CDR2 YFSETQ. This CDR3 has 12 amino acids. V was clipped by 4 bases and J by 7 bases, with 11 bases between them. DNA for the CDR3: TGCGCCAGCAGCCTGGACGTGGGGACCCAGTACTTC. As protein: CASSLDVGTQYF.

This clonotype was found a few times. The conserved final phenylalanine or tryptophan is absent from the CDR3, which likely points to a read error. Because the CDR3's place on the DNA is in doubt, the DNA is left out and the CDR3 is given as listed by TCRdb. The chain links TRBV24-1 to TRBJ1-1; TRBD1, as called in the table, went unchecked against the DNA. Both ends counted, the CDR3 spans 8 residues. Germline assignment: CDR1 KGHDR and CDR2 SFDVKD. CDR3: CATSDPPG.

At least ten counts were recorded for this clonotype. This chain joins TRBV7-3 and TRBJ2-7; TRBD2 matches at 9 bases. The germline gives CDR1 SGHTA, CDR2 FQGTGA. The CDR3 is 14 amino acids. J was trimmed by 3 bases and V by 5 bases; bases with no gene match: 5. The CDR3 DNA reads as TGTGCCAGCAGCCCCGCGGGGGGGGTCTACGAGCAGTACTTC. It specifies CASSPAGGVYEQYF.

This clonotype was found many times. The chain joins TRBV6-4 to TRBJ1-1; maybe TRBD1 (5 bases). Germline CDR1 is MRHNA and CDR2 is SNTAGT. V gave up 5 bases and J gave up 1 base, with 20 bases separating them. CDR3 length: 17 amino acids. CDR3 nucleotide sequence: TGTGCCAGCAGTCCTTCCGGGACCGGGACGGGGAACACTGAAGCTTTCTTT. Amino acid sequence: CASSPSGTGTGNTEAFF.

This clonotype was counted between two and nine times. A much bigger clone sits one base away, suggesting this may be a read error. The chain couples TRBV20-1 to TRBJ2-5, with D maybe TRBD2 (6 bases). The length of the CDR3 is 14 residues. The V end was cut by 4 bases, the J end by 1 base, with 13 bases between. CDR1 is DFQATT and CDR2 is SNEGSKA in the germline V gene (reference sequence). The CDR3 nucleotides read TGCAGTGCTACGAGGCGGGGCGCCCAAGAGACCCAGTACTTC. Protein sequence: CSATRRGAQETQYF.

To note about this clonotype: Because the CDR3 is missing its conserved closing phenylalanine or tryptophan, this is likely a read error. This rearrangement joins TRBV20-1 to TRBJ2-3, with TRBD2 matching over 7 bases. In germline, CDR1 is DFQATT, CDR2 SNEGSKA (reference sequence). This CDR3 comprises 14 residues. V dropped 3 bases and J dropped 4; count of bases not matched to a gene: 7. CDR3 amino acids: CSASSGENADTQYL. The CDR3 DNA reads as TGCAGTGCTAGCAGCGGGGAGAACGCAGATACGCAGTATCTT.

The CDR3 protein is CASSPQDQLRAFF. CDR3 in DNA: TGTGCCAGCAGTCCCCAGGACCAACTCCGAGCTTTCTTT. The chain joins TRBV25-1 to TRBJ1-1; no clear D. Deletions cut 5 bases from V and 10 bases from J, with 17 bases between. Germline V gene sequence: CDR1 MGHDK, CDR2 SYGVNS. The CDR3 spans 13 residues.

The rearrangement uses TRBV20-1 and TRBJ1-1; 9 positions match TRBD1. The V and J ends lost 6 bases and 4 bases, in that order; junction bases with no gene match: 15. Germline CDR1 reads DFQATT; CDR2 reads SNEGSKA (reference sequence). The CDR3 spans 16 residues. CDR3 coding DNA: TGCAGTGCAGCCCCGGGACAGGGCCCGTGGGGCACTGAAGCTTTCTTT. The encoded protein is CSAAPGQGPWGTEAFF.

This clonotype occurred many times. This rearrangement joins TRBV24-1 to TRBJ2-3, with TRBD2 identical over 7 bases. The CDR3 spans 14 residues. The V gene's germline CDR1 is KGHDR and CDR2 SFDVKD. Trimming cost V 3 bases and J 8 bases; bases outside gene matches: 7. Here the CDR3 reads CATSDTSGEGTQYF. CDR3 DNA sequence: TGTGCCACCAGTGATACCAGCGGGGAGGGTACGCAGTATTTT.

This clonotype appeared many times. The rearrangement joins TRBV7-6 to TRBJ2-7; D possibly uses TRBD1 or TRBD2 (5 bases each). The CDR3 is 16 amino acids. The germline gives CDR1 SGHVS, CDR2 FNYEAQ. Trimming took off 1 base at V and 7 bases at J, with 20 bases between the two ends. CDR3 region: CASSLGLTVRSGEQYF. The CDR3 DNA follows: TGTGCCAGCAGCTTAGGATTGACAGTACGCTCGGGGGAGCAGTACTTC. The complete variable domain, with remaining parts taken from reference TRBV7-6 and TRBJ2-7, reads GAGVSQSPRYKVTKRGQDVALRCDPISGHVSLYWYRQALGQGPEFLTYFNYEAQQDKSGLPNDRFSAERPEGSISTLTIQRTEQRDSAMYRCASSLGLTVRSGEQYFGPGTRLTVT.

On this clonotype: A much larger clone lies a single base off, so this may be a read error. The chain carries TRBV28 and TRBJ1-6; perhaps TRBD1 as D (6 bases). V gave up 7 bases and J gave up 10 bases, with 17 bases separating them. Germline loops: CDR1 MDHEN, CDR2 SYDVKM. This CDR3 has 14 amino acids. The chain's CDR3 is CASTQGQGESPLHF. CDR3 DNA: TGTGCCAGCACTCAGGGGCAGGGAGAGTCACCCCTCCACTTT.

There are a few counts of this clonotype. This may stem from a read error, because a much larger clone lies one nucleotide away. This chain connects TRBV6-5 to TRBJ2-7, with a weak D call TRBD2 (5 bases). Germline values: CDR1 MNHEY, CDR2 SVGAGI. This CDR3 comprises 13 residues. The CDR3: CACSYSEAYEQYF. For the CDR3, the DNA is TGTGCCTGCAGTTACTCGGAGGCCTACGAGCAGTACTTC.

The CDR3 nucleotides read TGTGCCTGGGCAGTTATCGGGACTCCAGATACGCAGTATTTT. Protein sequence: CAWAVIGTPDTQYF. The chain uses TRBV30 and TRBJ2-3; tentatively, D is TRBD2 (6 bases). The CDR3 runs 14 residues. Trimming took off 5 bases at V and 4 bases at J, with 16 bases between the two ends. The germline V gene has CDR1 GTSNPN and CDR2 SVGIG (reference sequence).

This clonotype came up once. The genes are TRBV9 and TRBJ2-1, with 10 bases that match TRBD2. The germline V gene has CDR1 SGDLS and CDR2 YYNGEE. The J segment lost 0 bases and the V segment lost 7 bases, leaving 13 bases of the junction unmatched. CDR3 length: 18 amino acids. Here the CDR3 reads CASEPYSGGADSYNEQFF. CDR3 DNA sequence: TGTGCCAGCGAACCCTACAGCGGGGGGGCCGACTCCTACAATGAGCAGTTCTTC.